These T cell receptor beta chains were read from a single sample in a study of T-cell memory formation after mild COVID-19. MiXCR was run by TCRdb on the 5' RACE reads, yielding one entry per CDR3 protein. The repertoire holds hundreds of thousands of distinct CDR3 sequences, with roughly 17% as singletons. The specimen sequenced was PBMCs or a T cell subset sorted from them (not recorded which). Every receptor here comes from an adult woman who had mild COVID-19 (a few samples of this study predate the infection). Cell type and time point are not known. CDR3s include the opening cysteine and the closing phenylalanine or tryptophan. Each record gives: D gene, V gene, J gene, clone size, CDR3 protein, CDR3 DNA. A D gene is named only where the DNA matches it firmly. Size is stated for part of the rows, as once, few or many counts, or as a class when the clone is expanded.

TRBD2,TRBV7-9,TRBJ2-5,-,CASTLAGIQTQYF,TGTGCCAGCACCCTAGCGGGGATTCAGACCCAGTACTTC
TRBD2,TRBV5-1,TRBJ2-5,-,CASSGTGLAEQETQYF,TGCGCCAGCAGCGGGACAGGACTAGCGGAACAAGAGACCCAGTACTTC
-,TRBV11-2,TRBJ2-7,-,CASSLYGASSYEQYF,TGTGCCAGCAGCTTATACGGGGCTAGCTCCTACGAGCAGTACTTC
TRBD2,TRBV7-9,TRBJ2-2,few,CASSPTSGRPEARTGELFF,TGTGCCAGCAGCCCGACTAGCGGGAGACCCGAGGCGCGGACCGGGGAGCTGTTTTTT
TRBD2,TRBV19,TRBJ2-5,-,CASSIDPRRLAGDETQYF,TGTGCCAGTAGTATAGATCCCCGGCGACTAGCGGGAGATGAGACCCAGTACTTC
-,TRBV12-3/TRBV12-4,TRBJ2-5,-,CASSRGERARETQYF,TGTGCCAGCAGCAGGGGTGAGCGGGCTAGGGAGACCCAGTACTTC
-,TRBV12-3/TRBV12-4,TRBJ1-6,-,CASSLGGQKLYYNSPLHF,TGTGCCAGCAGTTTAGGTGGGCAAAAACTATACTATAATTCACCCCTCCACTTT
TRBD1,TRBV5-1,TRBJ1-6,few,CASRDGTGGGSPLHF,TGCGCCAGCAGGGACGGGACAGGGGGCGGTTCACCCCTCCACTTT
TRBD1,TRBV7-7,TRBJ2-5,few,CASSFGKRDRGQETQYF,TGTGCCAGCAGCTTCGGTAAACGGGACAGGGGACAAGAGACCCAGTACTTC
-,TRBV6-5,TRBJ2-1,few,CASSPLGTGSSYNEQFF,TGTGCCAGCAGTCCCCTCGGGACCGGGAGCTCCTACAATGAGCAGTTCTTC
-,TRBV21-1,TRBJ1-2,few,CACQLPTVYGYTF,TGTGCCTGTCAGCTACCCACGGTCTATGGCTACACCTTC
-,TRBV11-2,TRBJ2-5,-,CASSSGPNAGETQYF,TGTGCCAGCAGTTCCGGGCCCAACGCAGGAGAGACCCAGTACTTC